The clone carrying this TCR beta chain has ten or more counts. The record originates from a study of T-cell reconstitution after alpha-beta-depleted transplantation in children. Germline trimming cut 5 bases from V and 9 bases from J; bases unmatched to any gene: 6. The CDR3 spans 13 residues. Germline CDR1 reads DFQATT; CDR2 reads SNEGSKA (reference sequence). For TCRbeta, the library was prepared with unique molecular identifiers. TCRdb re-analysed the PCR reads in MiXCR, keeping a single row per CDR3 protein. The table shows some 600,000 distinct CDR3 sequences, with around a sixth occurring only once.

The chain joins TRBV20-1 to TRBJ1-6, with TRBD1 matching over 8 bases. The starting material was PBMCs from the stem cell graft donor, obtained from the stem cell graft. The TCR sequence derives from a human donor who donated a stem cell graft to a child with acute myeloid leukemia. The CDR3 coding sequence is TGCAGTGCTTACCGGGACAGGACTTCACCCCTCCACTTT. Translated: CSAYRDRTSPLHF.